The source of this T cell receptor (beta chain) is a study of T cells in Graves' hyperthyroidism and ophthalmopathy. Fresh 10 ml peripheral blood yielded PBMCs. This clonotype was found a few times. What it binds is not known. Amplification yielded TCR beta CDR3 regions, with RNA transcripts as the source. The HTBI primer set was used in a first-round RT-PCR of the TCR CDR3. TCRdb processed the multiplex PCR reads anew with MiXCR; each CDR3 protein has one entry. Counted here are about 360,000 distinct CDR3 sequences, over 10% occurring once; the ten biggest clones make up around a tenth. General study findings and limits: Before onset, by a median of about six months, the model predicted ophthalmopathy.

The TCR was taken from a woman under 30 with Graves' hyperthyroidism. Material: blood.

CDR3 DNA: TGTGCCAGCAGCACCGAGGTGGGGGGCAACGGGGAGCTGTTTTTT. Translating it yields CASSTEVGGNGELFF. The gene calls are TRBV11-2 and TRBJ2-2; D is tentatively TRBD1 or TRBD2 (6 bases each). This CDR3 contains 15 residues. Trimming pared 5 bases from V and 7 bases from J, leaving 17 bases between. Per the germline V gene, CDR1 is SGHAT and CDR2 is FQNNGV.